Listed here are 13 T cell receptor beta chains from one sample, sequenced in a study of shared clonotypes between healthy human individuals. Sequencing used immunoSEQ multiplex PCR; TCRdb keeps in-frame clones, though not all of them. The data contain approximately 2,000,000 clones, over 85% of them seen just once; the ten biggest clones take up roughly 1.7%. Naive CD8 populations comprised CD45RO-negative cells positively selected for CCR7, excluding terminally differentiated effector memory CD45RA+ cells. The sample was naive CD8+ T cells from PBMCs. Receptors originate from a young man in good health. Some clones in this sample may be carry-over from other donors' samples.

This clone was seen a few times. This rearrangement joins TRBV9 to TRBJ1-5; D is perhaps TRBD1 (5 bases). Germline assignment: CDR1 SGDLS and CDR2 YYNGEE. The CDR3 totals 14 residues. V lost 3 bases, J lost 4 bases, and 11 bases lay in between. CDR3 sequence (DNA): TGTGCCAGCAGCGAAGGGACGGTAAATCAGCCCCAGCATTTT. This gives the protein CASSEGTVNQPQHF. Full variable domain (missing parts from reference TRBV9 and TRBJ1-5): DSGVTQTPKHLITATGQRVTLRCSPRSGDLSVYWYQQSLDQGLQFLIQYYNGEERAKGNILERFSAQQFPDLHSELNLSSLELGDSALYFCASSEGTVNQPQHFGDGTRLSIL.

The chain joins TRBV11-2 to TRBJ2-7; D may correspond to TRBD1 or TRBD2 (5 bases each). V lost 6 bases and J 6 bases, leaving 21 bases between the germline ends. This CDR3 region has 15 residues. The germline V gene encodes CDR1 SGHAT and CDR2 FQNNGV. The CDR3, as DNA: TGTGCCAGCAGATCCCGTCGGGACCGGGGATTCGAGCAGTACTTC. Translating it yields CASRSRRDRGFEQYF.

The chain carries TRBV25-1 and TRBJ2-1; 7 nucleotides match TRBD1. The CDR3 is 15 residues long. CDR1 and CDR2 from the germline V gene are MGHDK and SYGVNS. The trim removed 6 bases at V and 2 bases at J, leaving 7 bases unmatched. This CDR3 reads CASRPNRGPYNEQFF. The CDR3 DNA sequence: TGTGCCAGCAGGCCTAACAGGGGCCCCTACAATGAGCAGTTCTTC. Using reference TRBV25-1 and TRBJ2-1 for the parts outside the CDR3, the full variable domain is EADIYQTPRYLVIGTGKKITLECSQTMGHDKMYWYQQDPGMELHLIHYSYGVNSTEKGDLSSESTVSRIRTEHFPLTLESARPSHTSQYLCASRPNRGPYNEQFFGPGTRLTVL.

This rearrangement joins TRBV6-5 to TRBJ1-5; TRBD1 matches 12 bases. V shed 2 bases, J shed 7 bases, and the junction held 0 bases outside the gene matches. The CDR3 is 14 residues long. Germline-derived CDR1 and CDR2 are MNHEY and SVGAGI. The CDR3 nucleotides are TGTGCCAGCAGTTACGGGACAGGGGGCCAGCCCCAGCATTTT. Its translation is CASSYGTGGQPQHF.

This chain connects TRBV28 to TRBJ1-2; D is unresolved. Trimming shortened V by 6 bases and J by 7 bases, and 18 bases separated the two germline ends. Germline V gene sequence: CDR1 MDHEN, CDR2 SYDVKM. This CDR3 comprises 14 residues. CDR3 in DNA: TGTGCCAGCAGCCTAAGGGCCAGCTCTCTTGGCTACACCTTC. Residues: CASSLRASSLGYTF.

Only a few counts were recorded for this clone. The rearrangement uses TRBV9 and TRBJ2-1; the match to TRBD1 covers 8 bases. The CDR3 has 14 amino acids. J lost 5 bases, V lost 1 base, and 2 bases had no gene match. CDR1 is SGDLS and CDR2 is YYNGEE in the germline V gene. The CDR3 DNA reads as TGTGCCAGCAGCGTATGGGACAGGAACAATGAGCAGTTCTTC. Protein: CASSVWDRNNEQFF.

The chain joins TRBV27 to TRBJ1-2; a possible D gene is TRBD1 (5 bases). Deletions cut 6 bases from V and 8 bases from J, with 19 bases between. This CDR3 region has 14 residues. Germline V gives CDR1 MNHEY, CDR2 SMNVEV (reference sequence). The chain's CDR3 is CASRGPGPQSGYTF. The CDR3 nucleotides read TGTGCCAGCAGGGGTCCGGGACCCCAAAGCGGCTACACCTTC.

V gene TRBV10-2 combines with J gene TRBJ2-7, with D possibly matching TRBD1 (6 bases). Between the trimmed V and J ends, which lost 5 bases and 5 bases, there was a span of 13 bases. CDR1 is WSHSY, CDR2 SAAADI, per germline. This CDR3 is 13 amino acids long. The CDR3 DNA reads TGCGCCAGCAGTCATGGACAGTCCCACGAGCAGTACTTC. Translation: CASSHGQSHEQYF.

Only one count was recorded for this clone. The gene calls are TRBV5-5 and TRBJ1-4, with D possibly matching TRBD1 (5 bases). Trimming removed 4 bases from V and 4 bases from J, with 14 bases in between. The CDR3 is 15 residues long. In germline, CDR1 is SGHKS, CDR2 YYEKEE (reference sequence). The DNA for the CDR3 is TGTGCCAGCAGCCTCCCAGCGGGGCTTAATGAAAAACTGTTTTTT. Translation gives CASSLPAGLNEKLFF.

This clone was seen only once. The chain carries TRBV2 and TRBJ2-7; 7 positions match TRBD1. V gave up 3 bases and J gave up 2 bases; unmatched junction bases: 4. Per germline, CDR1 SNHLY and CDR2 FYNNEI. The CDR3 loop spans 14 amino acids. The CDR3 DNA follows: TGTGCCAGCAGTGAGGGACAGAAAGCCTACGAGCAGTACTTC. Protein product: CASSEGQKAYEQYF.

The chain combines TRBV27 with TRBJ1-1; no clear D. V lost 5 bases, J lost 4 bases, and 14 bases lay in between. Germline assignment: CDR1 MNHEY and CDR2 SMNVEV (reference sequence). This CDR3 is 14 amino acids long. The CDR3 spells CASSPRTVITEAFF. The DNA of the CDR3 is TGTGCCAGCAGTCCCCGGACGGTTATCACTGAAGCTTTCTTT.

The chain combines TRBV29-1 with TRBJ2-7, with D uncertain. V was shortened by 6 bases and J by 2 bases, with 11 bases between the two germline ends. The CDR3 length is 12 residues. Germline values: CDR1 SQVTM, CDR2 ANQGSEA. DNA for the CDR3: TGCAGCGTCGCCAGTGATGCCTACGAGCAGTACTTC. The encoded protein is CSVASDAYEQYF.

The chain has TRBV6-8 and TRBJ2-3; D unresolved. Germline V gene sequence: CDR1 MNHGY, CDR2 SAAAGT. V lost 0 bases to trimming and J lost 11 bases, with 15 bases between them. The CDR3 is made up of 14 amino acids. The CDR3 coding sequence is TGTGCCAGCAGTTACTCGGTCCCTAACGGCCGGCAGTATTTT. Residues: CASSYSVPNGRQYF.